This TCR beta chain was sequenced in a study of a mutant IDH1 vaccine in newly diagnosed glioma. On the study more broadly: Standard pretreatment was either radiotherapy, temozolomide, or, for most, radiochemotherapy with temozolomide.

This table comes from immunoSEQ multiplex PCR, and its TCRdb copy is limited to in-frame clones, with some not included. The table lists tens of thousands of clones, approximately 80% of them singletons. Time point reported: baseline, week 1 (first vaccination visit). Indicated treatment: pre-vaccination baseline after standard-of-care therapy. CDR1 and CDR2 from the germline V gene are SGHNT and YYREEE (reference sequence). CDR3 length equals 15 residues. With V trimmed by 3 bases and J by 3 bases, 6 bases remained unmatched. V usage is TRBV5-4 and J usage is TRBJ2-1; 7 bases align to TRBD1. This sequence originates from a man aged 35-49 years with glioma. Some clones in this sample may be carry-over from other donors' samples. Sequenced material: PBMCs, taken from a glioma patient treated with radiotherapy, temozolomide or both. The CDR3 spells CASSSGTVYYNEQFF. In nucleotides, the CDR3 is TGTGCCAGCAGCTCCGGGACAGTCTACTACAATGAGCAGTTCTTC. Full variable domain (missing parts from reference TRBV5-4 and TRBJ2-1): ETGVTQSPTHLIKTRGQQVTLRCSSQSGHNTVSWYQQALGQGPQFIFQYYREEENGRGNFPPRFSGLQFPNYSSELNVNALELDDSALYLCASSSGTVYYNEQFFGPGTRLTVL.